This TCR beta chain appears in the sequencing data of a study of cytomegalovirus exposure and HLA in healthy donors. The wider study: The approximately 120 validation repertoires and the 666 first-cohort repertoires shared a platform, a later analysis reported.

Comment on this clone: Its specificity is not known.

Germline V gene sequence: CDR1 LGHNA, CDR2 YNFKEQ. V shed 3 bases and J 6 bases; nucleotides not matched to a gene: 1. This CDR3 is 15 amino acids long. Overall study results and limits: Most observed TCR sequences were rare, whereas some public TCRs were detected in many donors. Researchers counted around 180 TCR beta chains as cytomegalovirus-associated. Reportedly, cytomegalovirus status was diagnosed with high sensitivity and specificity.

Sequenced by immunoSEQ multiplex PCR; TCRdb stores in-frame clones only, minus some. The sample includes some 90,000 clones, less than 90% seen only once; the top ten take approximately 6.3%. The sample taken for sequencing was PBMCs. The receptor's source is a man aged 18 to 35 in good health and CMV-seropositive. The chain combines TRBV4-2 with TRBJ2-1, with 14 positions matching TRBD2. The CDR3 region has the DNA TGTGCCAGCAGCCATGGGACTAGCGGGGGCAATGAGCAGTTCTTC. It translates to CASSHGTSGGNEQFF.